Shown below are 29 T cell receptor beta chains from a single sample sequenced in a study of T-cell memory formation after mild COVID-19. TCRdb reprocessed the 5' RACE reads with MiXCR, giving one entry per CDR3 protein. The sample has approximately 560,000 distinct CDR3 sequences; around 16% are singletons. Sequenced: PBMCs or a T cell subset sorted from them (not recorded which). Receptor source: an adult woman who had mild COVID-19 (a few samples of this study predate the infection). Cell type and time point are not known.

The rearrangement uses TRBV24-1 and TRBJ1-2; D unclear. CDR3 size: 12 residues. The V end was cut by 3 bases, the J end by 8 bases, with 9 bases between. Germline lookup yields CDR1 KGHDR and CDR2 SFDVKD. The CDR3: CATSDPSEGYTF. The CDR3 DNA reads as TGTGCCACCAGTGATCCCTCGGAGGGCTACACCTTC.

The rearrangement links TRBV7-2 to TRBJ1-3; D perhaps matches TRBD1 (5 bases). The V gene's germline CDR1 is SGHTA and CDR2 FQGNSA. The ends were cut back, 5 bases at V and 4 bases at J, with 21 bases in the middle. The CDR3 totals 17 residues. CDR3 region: CASSMPGSGPSGNTIYF. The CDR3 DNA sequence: TGTGCCAGCAGCATGCCAGGGTCCGGGCCCTCCGGAAACACCATATATTTT. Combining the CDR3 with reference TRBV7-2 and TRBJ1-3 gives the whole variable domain GAGVSQSPSNKVTEKGKDVELRCDPISGHTALYWYRQSLGQGLEFLIYFQGNSAPDKSGLPSDRFSAERTGGSVSTLTIQRTQQEDSAVYLCASSMPGSGPSGNTIYFGEGSWLTVV.

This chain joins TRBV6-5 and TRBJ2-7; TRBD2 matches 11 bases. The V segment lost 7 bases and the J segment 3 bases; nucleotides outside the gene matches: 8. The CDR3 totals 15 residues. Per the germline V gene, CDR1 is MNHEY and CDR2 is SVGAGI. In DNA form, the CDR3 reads TGTGCCAGCACCCTACTAGCGGGAGCTCGCTACGAGCAGTACTTC. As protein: CASTLLAGARYEQYF.

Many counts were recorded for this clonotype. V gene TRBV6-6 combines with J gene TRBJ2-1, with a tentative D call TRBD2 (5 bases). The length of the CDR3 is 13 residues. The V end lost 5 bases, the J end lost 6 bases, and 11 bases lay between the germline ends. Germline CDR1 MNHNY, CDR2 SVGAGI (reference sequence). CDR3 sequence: CASSPRESNEQFF. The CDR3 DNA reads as TGTGCCAGCAGTCCCCGGGAATCCAATGAGCAGTTCTTC.

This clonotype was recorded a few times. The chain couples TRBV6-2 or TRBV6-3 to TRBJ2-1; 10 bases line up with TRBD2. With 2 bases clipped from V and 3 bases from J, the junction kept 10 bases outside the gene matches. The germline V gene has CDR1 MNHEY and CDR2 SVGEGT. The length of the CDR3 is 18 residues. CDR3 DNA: TGTGCCAGCAGTTACCCCACTTGGACTAGCGGAGTCTACAATGAGCAGTTCTTC. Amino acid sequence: CASSYPTWTSGVYNEQFF.

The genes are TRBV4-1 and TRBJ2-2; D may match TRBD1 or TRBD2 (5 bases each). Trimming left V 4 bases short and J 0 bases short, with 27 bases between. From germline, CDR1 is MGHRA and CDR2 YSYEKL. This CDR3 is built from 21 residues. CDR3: CASSPLPGTRDPRSNTGELFF. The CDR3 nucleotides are TGCGCCAGCAGCCCACTCCCGGGCACCCGGGACCCCCGCTCGAACACCGGGGAGCTGTTTTTT.

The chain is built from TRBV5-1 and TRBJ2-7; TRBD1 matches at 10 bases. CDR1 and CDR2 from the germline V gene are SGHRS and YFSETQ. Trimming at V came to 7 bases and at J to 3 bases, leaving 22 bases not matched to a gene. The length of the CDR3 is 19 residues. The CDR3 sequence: CASGHPSGQGLLGGYEQYF. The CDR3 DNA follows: TGCGCCAGCGGTCACCCCTCGGGACAGGGGCTCTTAGGTGGCTACGAGCAGTACTTC.

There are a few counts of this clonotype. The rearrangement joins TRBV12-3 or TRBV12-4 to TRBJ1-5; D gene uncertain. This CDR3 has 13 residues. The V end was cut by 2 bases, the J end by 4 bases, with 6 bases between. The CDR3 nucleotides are TGTGCCAGCAGTTTATTCCTAAATCAGCCCCAGCATTTT. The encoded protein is CASSLFLNQPQHF.

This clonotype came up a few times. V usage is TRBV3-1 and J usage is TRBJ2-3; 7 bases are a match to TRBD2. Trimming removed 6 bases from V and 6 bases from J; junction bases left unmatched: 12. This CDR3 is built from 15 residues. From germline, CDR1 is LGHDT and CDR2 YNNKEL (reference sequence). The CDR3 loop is CASSILTSHPDTQYF. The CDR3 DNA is TGTGCCAGCAGTATACTGACTAGCCATCCGGATACGCAGTATTTT.

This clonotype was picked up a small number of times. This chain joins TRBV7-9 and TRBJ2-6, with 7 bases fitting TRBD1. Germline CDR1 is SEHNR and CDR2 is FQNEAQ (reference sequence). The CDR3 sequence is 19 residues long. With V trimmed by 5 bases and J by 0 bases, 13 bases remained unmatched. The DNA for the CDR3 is TGTGCCAGCAGCCACATCCGGGACAGAATTTCCTCTGGGGCCAACGTCCTGACTTTC. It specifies CASSHIRDRISSGANVLTF.

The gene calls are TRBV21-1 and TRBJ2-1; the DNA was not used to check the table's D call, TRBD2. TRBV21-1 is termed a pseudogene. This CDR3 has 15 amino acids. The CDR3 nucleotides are TGTGCCAGCAGCAACTGGACTAGCGGTAACAATGAGCAGTTCTTC. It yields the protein CASSNWTSGNNEQFF.

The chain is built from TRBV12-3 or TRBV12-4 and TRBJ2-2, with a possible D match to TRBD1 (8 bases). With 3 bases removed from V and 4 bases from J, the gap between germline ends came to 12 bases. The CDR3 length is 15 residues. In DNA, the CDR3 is TGTGCCAGCAGTTTCTACAGGGGGGGCACCGGGGAGCTGTTTTTT. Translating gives CASSFYRGGTGELFF.

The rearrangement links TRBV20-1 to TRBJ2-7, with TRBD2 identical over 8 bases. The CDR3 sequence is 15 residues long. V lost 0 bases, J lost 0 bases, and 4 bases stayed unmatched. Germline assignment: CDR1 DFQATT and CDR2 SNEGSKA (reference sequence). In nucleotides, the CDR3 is TGCAGTGCTAGAGAGGAGGCGGGAGGCTCCTACGAGCAGTACTTC. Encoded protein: CSAREEAGGSYEQYF.

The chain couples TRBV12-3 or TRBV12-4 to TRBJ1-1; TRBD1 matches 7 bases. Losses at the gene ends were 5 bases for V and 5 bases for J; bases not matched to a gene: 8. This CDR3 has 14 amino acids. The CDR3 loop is CASSPTGLDTEAFF. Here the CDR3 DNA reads TGTGCCAGCAGTCCGACAGGGTTGGATACTGAAGCTTTCTTT.

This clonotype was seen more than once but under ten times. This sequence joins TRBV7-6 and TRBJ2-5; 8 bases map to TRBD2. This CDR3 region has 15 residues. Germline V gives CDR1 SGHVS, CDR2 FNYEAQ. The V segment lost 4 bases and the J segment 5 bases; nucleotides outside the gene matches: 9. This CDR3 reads CASSSHSGISETQYF. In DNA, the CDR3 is TGTGCCAGCAGCTCCCATAGCGGGATCAGCGAGACCCAGTACTTC. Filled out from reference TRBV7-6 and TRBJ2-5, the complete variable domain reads GAGVSQSPRYKVTKRGQDVALRCDPISGHVSLYWYRQALGQGPEFLTYFNYEAQQDKSGLPNDRFSAERPEGSISTLTIQRTEQRDSAMYRCASSSHSGISETQYFGPGTRLLVL.

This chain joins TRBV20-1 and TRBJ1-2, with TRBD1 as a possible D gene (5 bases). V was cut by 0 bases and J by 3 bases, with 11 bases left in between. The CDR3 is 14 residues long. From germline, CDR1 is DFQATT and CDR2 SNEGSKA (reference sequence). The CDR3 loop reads CSARDSREYYGYTF. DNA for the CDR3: TGCAGTGCTAGAGATTCCAGGGAATACTATGGCTACACCTTC.

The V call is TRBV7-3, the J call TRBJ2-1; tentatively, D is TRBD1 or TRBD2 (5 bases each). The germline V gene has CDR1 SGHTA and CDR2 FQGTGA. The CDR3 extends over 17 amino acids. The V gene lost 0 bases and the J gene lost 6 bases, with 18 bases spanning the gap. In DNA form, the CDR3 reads TGTGCCAGCAGCTTAACGGGGCGGGCGAGCACACCCAATGAGCAGTTCTTC. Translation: CASSLTGRASTPNEQFF.

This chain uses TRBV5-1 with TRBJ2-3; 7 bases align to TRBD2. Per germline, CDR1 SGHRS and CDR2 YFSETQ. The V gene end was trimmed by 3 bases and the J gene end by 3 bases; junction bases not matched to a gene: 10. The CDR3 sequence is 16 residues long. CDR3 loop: CASSSELRGRTDTQYF. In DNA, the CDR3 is TGCGCCAGCAGCTCAGAGCTGCGGGGGAGGACAGATACGCAGTATTTT. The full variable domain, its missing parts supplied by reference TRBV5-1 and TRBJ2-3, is KAGVTQTPRYLIKTRGQQVTLSCSPISGHRSVSWYQQTPGQGLQFLFEYFSETQRNKGNFPGRFSGRQFSNSRSEMNVSTLELGDSALYLCASSSELRGRTDTQYFGPGTRLTVL.

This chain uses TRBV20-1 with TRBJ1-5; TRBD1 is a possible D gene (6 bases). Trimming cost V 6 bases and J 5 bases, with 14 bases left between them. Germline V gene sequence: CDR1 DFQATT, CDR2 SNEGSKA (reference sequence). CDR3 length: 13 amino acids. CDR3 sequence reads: CSAAGDRDQPQHF. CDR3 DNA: TGCAGTGCCGCAGGGGACCGCGATCAGCCCCAGCATTTT.

This CDR3 reads CASSLGQGPYYEQYF. CDR3 nucleotide sequence: TGTGCCAGCAGTTTGGGACAGGGCCCATACTACGAGCAGTACTTC. The chain joins TRBV12-3 or TRBV12-4 to TRBJ2-7; 9 nucleotides line up with TRBD1. Trimming removed 3 bases from V and 3 bases from J; junction bases left unmatched: 6. The CDR3 sequence is 15 residues long.

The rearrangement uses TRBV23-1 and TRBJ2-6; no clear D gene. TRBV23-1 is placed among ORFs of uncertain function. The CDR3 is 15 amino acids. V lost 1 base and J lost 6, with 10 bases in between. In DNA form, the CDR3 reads TGCGCCAGCAGTCAATTCAGGATGGCGGCCAACGTCCTGACTTTC. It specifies CASSQFRMAANVLTF.

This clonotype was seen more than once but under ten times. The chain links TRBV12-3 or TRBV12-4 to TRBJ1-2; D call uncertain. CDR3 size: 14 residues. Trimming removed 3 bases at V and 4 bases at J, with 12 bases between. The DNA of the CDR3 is TGTGCCAGCAGTTTGCCCAGGCCCACCTATGGCTACACCTTC. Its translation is CASSLPRPTYGYTF.

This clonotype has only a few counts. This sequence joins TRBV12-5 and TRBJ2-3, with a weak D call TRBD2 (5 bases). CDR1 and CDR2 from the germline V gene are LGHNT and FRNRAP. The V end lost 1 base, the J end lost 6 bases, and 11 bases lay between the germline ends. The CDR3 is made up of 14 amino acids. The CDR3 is CASGLELATDTQYF. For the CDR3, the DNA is TGTGCTAGTGGTTTGGAGCTAGCTACGGATACGCAGTATTTT.

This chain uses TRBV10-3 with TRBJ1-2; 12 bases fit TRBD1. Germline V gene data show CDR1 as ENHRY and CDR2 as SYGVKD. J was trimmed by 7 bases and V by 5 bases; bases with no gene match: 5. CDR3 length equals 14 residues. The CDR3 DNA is TGTGCCATCAGTCCGGGACAGGGGGCGCGTGGCTACACCTTC. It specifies CAISPGQGARGYTF.

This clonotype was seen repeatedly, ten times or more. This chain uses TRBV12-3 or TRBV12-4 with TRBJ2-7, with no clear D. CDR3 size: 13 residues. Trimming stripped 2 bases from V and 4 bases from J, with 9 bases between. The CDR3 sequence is CASSLSKKYEQYF. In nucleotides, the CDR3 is TGTGCCAGCAGTTTAAGTAAGAAATACGAGCAGTACTTC.

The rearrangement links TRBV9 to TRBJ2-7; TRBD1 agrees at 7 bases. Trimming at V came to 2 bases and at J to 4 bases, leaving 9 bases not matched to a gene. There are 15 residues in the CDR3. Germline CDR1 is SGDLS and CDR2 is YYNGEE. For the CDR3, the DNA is TGTGCCAGCAGCGTTGACCGGGACAGTTGGTACGAGCAGTACTTC. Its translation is CASSVDRDSWYEQYF.

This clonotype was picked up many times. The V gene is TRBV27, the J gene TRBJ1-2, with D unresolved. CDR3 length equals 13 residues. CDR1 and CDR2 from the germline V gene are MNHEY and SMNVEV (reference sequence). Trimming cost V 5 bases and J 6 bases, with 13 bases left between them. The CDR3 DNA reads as TGTGCCAGCAGTCTCCGAGGCGGCAATGGCTACACCTTC. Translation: CASSLRGGNGYTF.

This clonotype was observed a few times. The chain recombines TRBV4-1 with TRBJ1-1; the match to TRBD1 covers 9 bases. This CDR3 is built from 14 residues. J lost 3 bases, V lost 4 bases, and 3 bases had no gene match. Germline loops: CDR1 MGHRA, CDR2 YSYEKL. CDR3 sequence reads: CASSRDRVYTEAFF. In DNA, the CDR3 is TGCGCCAGCAGCCGGGACAGGGTTTACACTGAAGCTTTCTTT.

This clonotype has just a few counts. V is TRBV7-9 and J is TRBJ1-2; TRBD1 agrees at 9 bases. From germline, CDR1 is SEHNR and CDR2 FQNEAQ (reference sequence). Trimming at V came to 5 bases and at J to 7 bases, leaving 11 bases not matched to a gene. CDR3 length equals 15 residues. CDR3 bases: TGTGCCAGCAGCCCTGTCGGACAGGGGTTGAGTGGCTACACCTTC. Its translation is CASSPVGQGLSGYTF.